This TCR beta chain was profiled in a study of blood T cell repertoires in COVID-19. Looking at the study overall: Nucleic acid was either cDNA or gDNA, and it came from T cells, B-cell-depleted T cells, or PBMCs.

Original handling: How many nucleated cells were present was estimated from reference gene primer amplification. The table came from immunoSEQ multiplex PCR; TCRdb's copy has only in-frame clones and leaves some out. For V, J and clone size, that table is used; D and trimming come from the DNA. Of about 200,000 clones in the sample, around 86% are singletons; the top ten hold 5% to 7%. Germline CDR1 and CDR2: LGHDT and YNNKEL (reference sequence). The CDR3 consists of 18 residues. The V gene end was trimmed by 0 bases and the J gene end by 0 bases; junction bases not matched to a gene: 3. Participant ages covered about 18 to 100 years across about two dozen US areas. Participants had their cohort set by participant-reported clinical history.

The chain employs TRBV3-1 (or the pseudogene TRBV3-2) and TRBJ2-6; 9 bases line up with TRBD1. The sequenced sample was PBMCs or T cells enriched from blood (not recorded which). This sequence originates from a man aged 40-50 years with acute COVID-19. The CDR3 sequence: CASSQEGDRASGANVLTF. CDR3 nucleotide sequence: TGTGCCAGCAGCCAAGAAGGGGACAGGGCCTCTGGGGCCAACGTCCTGACTTTC.